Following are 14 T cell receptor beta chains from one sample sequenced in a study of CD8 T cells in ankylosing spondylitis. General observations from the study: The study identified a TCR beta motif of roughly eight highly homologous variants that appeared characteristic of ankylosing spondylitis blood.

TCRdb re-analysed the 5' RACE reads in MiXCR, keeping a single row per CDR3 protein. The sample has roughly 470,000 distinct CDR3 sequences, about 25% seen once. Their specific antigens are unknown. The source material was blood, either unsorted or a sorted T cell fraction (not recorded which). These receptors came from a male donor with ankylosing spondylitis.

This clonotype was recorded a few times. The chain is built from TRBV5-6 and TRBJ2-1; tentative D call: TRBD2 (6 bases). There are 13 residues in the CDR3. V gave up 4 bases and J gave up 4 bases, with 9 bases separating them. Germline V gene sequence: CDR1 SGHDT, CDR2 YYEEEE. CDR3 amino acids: CASSVGLYNEQFF. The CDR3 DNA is TGTGCCAGCAGCGTCGGACTATACAATGAGCAGTTCTTC.

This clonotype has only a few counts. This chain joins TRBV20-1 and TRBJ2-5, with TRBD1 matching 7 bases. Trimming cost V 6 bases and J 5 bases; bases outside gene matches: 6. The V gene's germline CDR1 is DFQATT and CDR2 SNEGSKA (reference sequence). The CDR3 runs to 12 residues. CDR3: CSANDRDETQYF. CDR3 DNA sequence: TGCAGTGCAAATGACAGGGATGAGACCCAGTACTTC.

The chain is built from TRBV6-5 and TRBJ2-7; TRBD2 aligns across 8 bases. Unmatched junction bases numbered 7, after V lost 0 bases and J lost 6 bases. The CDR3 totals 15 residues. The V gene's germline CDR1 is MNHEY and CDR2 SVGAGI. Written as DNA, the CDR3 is TGTGCCAGCAGTTACTCTAGCGGGATGGACTCCGAGCAGTACTTC. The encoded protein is CASSYSSGMDSEQYF.

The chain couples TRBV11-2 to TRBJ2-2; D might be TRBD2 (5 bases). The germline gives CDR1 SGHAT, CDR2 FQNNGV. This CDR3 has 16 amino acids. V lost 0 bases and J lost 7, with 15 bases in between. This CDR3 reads CASSLDGAVQIGELFF. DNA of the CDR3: TGTGCCAGCAGCTTAGATGGAGCGGTTCAAATCGGGGAGCTGTTTTTT.

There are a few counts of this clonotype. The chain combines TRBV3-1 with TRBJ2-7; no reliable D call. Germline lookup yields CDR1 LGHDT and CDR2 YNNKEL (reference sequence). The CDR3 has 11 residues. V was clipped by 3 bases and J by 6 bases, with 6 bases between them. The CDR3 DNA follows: TGTGCCAGCAGCCAGGGAAGCGAGCAGTACTTC. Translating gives CASSQGSEQYF.

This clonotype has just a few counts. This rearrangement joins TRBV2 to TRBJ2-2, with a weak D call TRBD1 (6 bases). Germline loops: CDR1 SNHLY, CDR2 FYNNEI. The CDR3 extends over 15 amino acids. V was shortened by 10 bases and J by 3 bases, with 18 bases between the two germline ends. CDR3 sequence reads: CATTIQGTDTGELFF. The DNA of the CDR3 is TGTGCCACCACCATACAGGGAACCGACACCGGGGAGCTGTTTTTT.

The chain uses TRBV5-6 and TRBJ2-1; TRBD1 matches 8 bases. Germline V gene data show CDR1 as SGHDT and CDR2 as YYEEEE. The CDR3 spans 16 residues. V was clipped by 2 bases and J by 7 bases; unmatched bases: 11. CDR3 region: CASSFPRDRPKNEQFF. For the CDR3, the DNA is TGTGCCAGCAGCTTCCCCCGGGACAGGCCCAAGAATGAGCAGTTCTTC.

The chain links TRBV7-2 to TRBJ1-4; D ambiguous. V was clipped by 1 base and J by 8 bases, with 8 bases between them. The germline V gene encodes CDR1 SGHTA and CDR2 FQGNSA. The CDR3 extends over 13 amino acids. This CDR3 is CASSLVLWEKLFF. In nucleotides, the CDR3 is TGTGCCAGCAGCTTAGTACTGTGGGAAAAACTGTTTTTT.

The CDR3 coding sequence is TGTGCCATAATCGGGGACACCAGCACAGATACGCAGTATTTT. Its protein is CAIIGDTSTDTQYF. The chain is built from TRBV12-3 or TRBV12-4 and TRBJ2-3, with a tentative D call TRBD1 (6 bases). CDR3 length: 14 residues. Trimming removed 10 bases from V and 0 bases from J, with 14 bases in between.

CDR3 DNA: TGTGCCAACCGTAATTGGACAGGGATCAAGCACGAGCAGTACTTC. Protein product: CANRNWTGIKHEQYF. This chain connects TRBV27 to TRBJ2-7, with 8 nucleotides matching TRBD1. The germline V gene encodes CDR1 MNHEY and CDR2 SMNVEV (reference sequence). J gave up 5 bases and V 10 bases, and 16 bases lay outside the gene matches. This CDR3 has 15 amino acids.

The CDR3 region has the DNA TGTGCCAGCAGTTTATCCCCGGCGCTCTATGGCTACACCTTC. Translation: CASSLSPALYGYTF. The V call is TRBV12-3 or TRBV12-4, the J call TRBJ1-2; unclear D gene. V was shortened by 2 bases and J by 4 bases, with 11 bases between the two germline ends. This CDR3 comprises 14 residues.

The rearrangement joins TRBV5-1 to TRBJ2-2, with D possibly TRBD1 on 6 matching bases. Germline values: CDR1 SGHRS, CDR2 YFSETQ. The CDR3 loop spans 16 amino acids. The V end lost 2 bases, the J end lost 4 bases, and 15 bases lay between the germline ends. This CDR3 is CASSFQQGSGTGELFF. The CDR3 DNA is TGCGCCAGCAGCTTCCAACAGGGATCGGGCACCGGGGAGCTGTTTTTT.

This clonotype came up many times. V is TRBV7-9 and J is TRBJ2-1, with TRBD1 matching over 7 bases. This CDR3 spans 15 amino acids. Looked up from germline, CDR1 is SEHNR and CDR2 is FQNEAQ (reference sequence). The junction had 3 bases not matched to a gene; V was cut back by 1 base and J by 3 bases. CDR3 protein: CASSLGAGGYNEQFF. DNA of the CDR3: TGTGCCAGCAGCTTAGGGGCAGGGGGCTACAATGAGCAGTTCTTC.

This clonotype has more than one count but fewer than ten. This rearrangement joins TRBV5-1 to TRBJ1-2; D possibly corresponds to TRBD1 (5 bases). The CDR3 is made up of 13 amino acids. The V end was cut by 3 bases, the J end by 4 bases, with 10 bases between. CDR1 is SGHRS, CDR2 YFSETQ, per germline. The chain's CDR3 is CASSYGASYGYTF. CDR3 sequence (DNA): TGCGCCAGCAGCTACGGGGCTTCCTATGGCTACACCTTC.